This T cell receptor (beta chain) was sequenced during a study of T cell repertoires in cytomegalovirus infection. Study-level information: TCR beta signatures that were public indicated CMV infection and matching HLA type. The study's findings and limits: HLA-C-restricted, CMV-specific TCR beta clonotypes were dominant ex vivo. Totalled public TCR beta family frequency picked out people who carried CMV plus the relevant HLA.

TCRdb re-derived calls from the reads in MiXCR, one entry per CDR3 protein. The sample contains around 450,000 distinct CDR3 sequences, around 11% of which appear only once. A word on this clonotype: What it recognizes is unknown.

This sequence was found in a human donor in good health (CMV status not recorded). Some clones in this sample may be carry-over from other donors' samples. Specimen: PBMCs.

The CDR3, as DNA: TGTGCCAGCAGCCAAGACAGGGGGCCCCGGGGCACTGAAGCTTTCTTT. Its protein product is CASSQDRGPRGTEAFF. V is TRBV7-9 and J is TRBJ1-1; TRBD1 agrees at 10 bases. The junction had 10 bases not matched to a gene; V was cut back by 5 bases and J by 4 bases. CDR1 is SEHNR, CDR2 FQNEAQ, per germline (reference sequence). The CDR3 has 16 residues.